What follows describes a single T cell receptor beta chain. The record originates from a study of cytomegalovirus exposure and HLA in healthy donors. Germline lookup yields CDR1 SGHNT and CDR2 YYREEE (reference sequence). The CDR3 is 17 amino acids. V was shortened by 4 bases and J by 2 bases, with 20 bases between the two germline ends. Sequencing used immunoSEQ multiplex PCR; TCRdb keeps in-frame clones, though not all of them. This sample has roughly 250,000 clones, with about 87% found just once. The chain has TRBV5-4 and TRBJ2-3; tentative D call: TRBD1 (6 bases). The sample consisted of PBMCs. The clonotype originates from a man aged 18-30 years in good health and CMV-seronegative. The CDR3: CASSAGVTGPSTDTQYF. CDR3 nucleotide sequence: TGTGCCAGCAGCGCAGGGGTGACAGGTCCATCCACAGATACGCAGTATTTT.